Listed below are T cell receptor beta chains from one sample, sequenced in a study of CD8+ T cells in alopecia areata. Produced via immunoSEQ multiplex PCR; TCRdb's table is partial and in-frame only. The table includes about 300,000 clones, about 62% detected once. This material consisted of CD4+ T cells sorted from blood, taken at week 24, from a patient treated with tofacitinib. The receptor set was obtained from a human donor with alopecia areata. The CDR3 runs from the conserved cysteine through the conserved F or W. D genes are given only for firm matches. Clone size, where shown, is once, few, many, or a class for clones that have expanded.

d_gene: -
v_gene: TRBV5-1
abundance: once
j_gene: TRBJ2-5
CDR3nt: TGCGCCAGCAGCTTCGAGGGTCGGGAGACCCAGTACTTC
CDR3aa: CASSFEGRETQYF

d_gene: TRBD1
v_gene: TRBV6-5
abundance: few
j_gene: TRBJ2-7
CDR3nt: TGTGCCAGCAGTTACACCGGGACAGGGACCTACGAGCAGTACTTC
CDR3aa: CASSYTGTGTYEQYF

d_gene: TRBD1
v_gene: TRBV30
abundance: -
j_gene: TRBJ1-2
CDR3nt: TGTGCCTGGAGCCCCGACAGGGGGCGCGGGGCCGCGACCGTTGGCTACACCTTC
CDR3aa: CAWSPDRGRGAATVGYTF

d_gene: -
v_gene: TRBV29-1
abundance: -
j_gene: TRBJ1-1
CDR3nt: TGCAGCGTAGTGCCCAGAATGAACACTGAAGCTTTCTTT
CDR3aa: CSVVPRMNTEAFF

d_gene: TRBD1
v_gene: TRBV5-6
abundance: -
j_gene: TRBJ1-1
CDR3nt: TGTGCCAGCAGCCGGGTCCGTCCGGGACAGTTTATGAACACTGAAGCTTTCTTT
CDR3aa: CASSRVRPGQFMNTEAFF

d_gene: -
v_gene: TRBV4-1
abundance: few
j_gene: TRBJ2-1
CDR3nt: TGCGCCAGCAGCCAAGGCAAGGGTTCGAGCTCCTACAATGAGCAGTTCTTC
CDR3aa: CASSQGKGSSSYNEQFF

d_gene: -
v_gene: TRBV9
abundance: -
j_gene: TRBJ2-5
CDR3nt: TGTGCCAGCAGCCCCCAACCAGGGCGGGAGACCCAGTACTTC
CDR3aa: CASSPQPGRETQYF

d_gene: TRBD1
v_gene: TRBV28
abundance: -
j_gene: TRBJ2-6
CDR3nt: TGTGCCAGCAGTCGTGACAGGGCTGGGGCCAACGTCCTGACTTTC
CDR3aa: CASSRDRAGANVLTF

d_gene: TRBD2
v_gene: TRBV7-2
abundance: -
j_gene: TRBJ2-2
CDR3nt: TGTGCCAGCAGCGGCTCGGGACTAGCCGGGGAGCTGTTTTTT
CDR3aa: CASSGSGLAGELFF

d_gene: TRBD1
v_gene: TRBV7-2
abundance: -
j_gene: TRBJ2-3
CDR3nt: TGTGCCAGCAGCTTAATAGGGGGCGAAACGGATACGCAGTATTTT
CDR3aa: CASSLIGGETDTQYF

d_gene: -
v_gene: TRBV14
abundance: few
j_gene: TRBJ2-5
CDR3nt: TGTGCCAGCTGCGGGACTCCCCAAGAGACCCAGTACTTC
CDR3aa: CASCGTPQETQYF

d_gene: TRBD1
v_gene: TRBV7-9
abundance: -
j_gene: TRBJ1-2
CDR3nt: TGTGCCAGCAACCCGGGACAGGGGGCAAACTATGGCTACACCTTC
CDR3aa: CASNPGQGANYGYTF

d_gene: TRBD1
v_gene: TRBV29-1
abundance: -
j_gene: TRBJ2-7
CDR3nt: TGCAGCGTTGATGGACAGGCGGAATCCTACGAGCAGTACTTC
CDR3aa: CSVDGQAESYEQYF

d_gene: TRBD1
v_gene: TRBV10-3
abundance: -
j_gene: TRBJ2-5
CDR3nt: TGTGCCACCCGGGGACAGGGAGAAGAGACCCAGTACTTC
CDR3aa: CATRGQGEETQYF

d_gene: TRBD1
v_gene: TRBV7-2
abundance: -
j_gene: TRBJ2-7
CDR3nt: TGTGCCAGCAGCAGGGACAGGGGAAGTTACGAGCAGTACTTC
CDR3aa: CASSRDRGSYEQYF

d_gene: -
v_gene: TRBV5-4
abundance: -
j_gene: TRBJ2-3
CDR3nt: TGTGCCAGCAGCCCGCGGGGTCAGGGGAAGCAAGATACGCAGTATTTT
CDR3aa: CASSPRGQGKQDTQYF